This T cell receptor beta chain stems from a study of cytomegalovirus exposure and HLA in healthy donors. Trimming at V came to 8 bases and at J to 9 bases, leaving 22 bases not matched to a gene. The length of the CDR3 is 18 residues. Germline loops: CDR1 MNHEY, CDR2 SMNVEV (reference sequence). The PCR employed 60 Vbeta primers together with 13 Jbeta primers. Some clones are missing from TCRdb's copy, which holds only in-frame ones; the method was immunoSEQ multiplex PCR. The sample data list about 130,000 clones. The sequenced sample consisted of PBMCs. This chain joins TRBV27 and TRBJ1-6, with TRBD1 identical over 7 bases. This sequence originates from a man between 18 and 35 years old in good health and CMV-seronegative. Here the CDR3 reads CASPPPRTKGAGGSPLHF. The CDR3, as DNA: TGTGCCAGCCCACCACCTAGGACCAAAGGCGCAGGGGGTTCACCCCTCCACTTT.